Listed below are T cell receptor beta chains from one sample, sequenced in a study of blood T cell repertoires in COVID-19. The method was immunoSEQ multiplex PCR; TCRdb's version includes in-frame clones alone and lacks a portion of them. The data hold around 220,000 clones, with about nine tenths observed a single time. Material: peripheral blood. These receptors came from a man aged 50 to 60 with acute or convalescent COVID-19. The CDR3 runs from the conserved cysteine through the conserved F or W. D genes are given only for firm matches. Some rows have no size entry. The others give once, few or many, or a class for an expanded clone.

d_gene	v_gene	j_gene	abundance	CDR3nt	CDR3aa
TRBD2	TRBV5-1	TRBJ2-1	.	TGCGCCAGCAGCAAGGGACTAGCGGAGAGCTCCTACAATGAGCAGTTCTTC	CASSKGLAESSYNEQFF
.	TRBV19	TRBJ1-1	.	TGTGCCAGTAGTGGCACGAACACTGAAGCTTTCTTT	CASSGTNTEAFF
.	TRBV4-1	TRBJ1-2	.	TGCGCCAGCAGCGGGGGCATTGGCTACACCTTC	CASSGGIGYTF
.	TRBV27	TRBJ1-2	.	TGTGCCAGCAGTTTTTTAGTGTCCAGGGAATATGGCTACACCTTC	CASSFLVSREYGYTF
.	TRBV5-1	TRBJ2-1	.	TGCGCCAGCAGCCCCGGGGTAGTGGTCAATGAGCAGTTCTTC	CASSPGVVVNEQFF
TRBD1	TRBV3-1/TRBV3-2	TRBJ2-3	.	TGTGCCAGCAGCCTTGACAGGGGTGGGGATACGCAGTATTTT	CASSLDRGGDTQYF
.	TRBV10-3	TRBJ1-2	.	TGTGCCATCAGTGAGTCGCCAGGGCCGACTAACTATGGCTACACCTTC	CAISESPGPTNYGYTF
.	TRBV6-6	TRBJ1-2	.	TGTGCCAGCAGTTCCCGGACAGAAGCAGTCTATGGCTACACCTTC	CASSSRTEAVYGYTF
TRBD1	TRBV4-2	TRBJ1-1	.	TGTGCCAGCAGCCAAACCATGACGACAGGGGCGAACACTGAAGCTTTCTTT	CASSQTMTTGANTEAFF
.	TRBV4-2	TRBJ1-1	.	TGTGCCAGCAGCCAAGACTTCGTGGAAGCTTTCTTT	CASSQDFVEAFF
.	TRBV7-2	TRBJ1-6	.	TGTGCCAGCAGCTTAGACCGCGCTTATAATTCACCCCTCCACTTT	CASSLDRAYNSPLHF
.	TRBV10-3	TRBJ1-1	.	TGTGCCATCAGTGAGTTCGGGGGGGGCGACACTGAAGCTTTCTTT	CAISEFGGGDTEAFF
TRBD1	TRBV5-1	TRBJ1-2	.	TGCGCCAGCAGCTCAGGGGGCTATGGCTACACCTTC	CASSSGGYGYTF
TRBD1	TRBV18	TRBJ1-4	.	TGTGCCAGCTCACCACTTGCAGGACAGGGCACTAATGAAAAACTGTTTTTT	CASSPLAGQGTNEKLFF
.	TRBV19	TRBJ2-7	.	TGTGCCAGTAGCCGCTCGGAGGCCTACGAGCAGTACTTC	CASSRSEAYEQYF
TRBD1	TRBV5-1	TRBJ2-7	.	TGCGCCAGCAGCCCGGGACAGAGTCACTACGAGCAGTACTTC	CASSPGQSHYEQYF
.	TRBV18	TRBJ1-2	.	TGTGCCAGCTCACCAGATCGGGGGTTCGACTATGGCTACACCTTC	CASSPDRGFDYGYTF
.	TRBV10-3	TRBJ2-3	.	TGTGCCATCAGTGAAGGTGGGGTTGCGGGGCTAGCAACAGATACGCAGTATTTT	CAISEGGVAGLATDTQYF
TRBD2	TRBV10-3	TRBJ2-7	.	TGTGCCATCAGTGCCGGCGGGGGGACCAGGCGAGTAGCCTACGAGCAGTACTTC	CAISAGGGTRRVAYEQYF
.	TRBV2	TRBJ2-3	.	TGTGCCAGCAACGTGTGGTACGGAGACACGCAGTATTTT	CASNVWYGDTQYF
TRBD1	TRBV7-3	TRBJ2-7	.	TGTGCCAGCAGCTCCGGGACAGGGGGTCCCTACGAGCAGTACTTC	CASSSGTGGPYEQYF
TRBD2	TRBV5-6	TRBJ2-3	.	TGTGCCAGCAGCCGCCCCGGACTAGCGGGGGGGCCTAGCACAGATACGCAGTATTTT	CASSRPGLAGGPSTDTQYF
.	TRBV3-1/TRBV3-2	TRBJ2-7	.	TGTGCCAGCAGCCCGAAAAGACAGGTCTTGGGGGAGCAGTACTTC	CASSPKRQVLGEQYF
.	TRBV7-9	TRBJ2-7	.	TGTGCCAGCAGCTTAGTCAGGGACGAGCAGTACTTC	CASSLVRDEQYF
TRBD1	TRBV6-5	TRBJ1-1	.	TGTGCCAGCAGTCCGGGGACAGGGGGTAGGACTGAAGCTTTCTTT	CASSPGTGGRTEAFF
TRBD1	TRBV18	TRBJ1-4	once	TGTGCCAGCTCATCGGACAGGGGCACTAATGAAAAACTGTTTTTT	CASSSDRGTNEKLFF
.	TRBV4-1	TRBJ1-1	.	TGCGCCAGCAGCCAAGAAGGGGGGGTATGGGTCACTGAAGCTTTCTTT	CASSQEGGVWVTEAFF
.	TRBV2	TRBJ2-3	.	TGTGCCAGCAGTGAAAAGAAAGGACTTCCTCGCACAGATACGCAGTATTTT	CASSEKKGLPRTDTQYF
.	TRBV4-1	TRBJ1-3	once	TGCGCCAGCAGCCAACCTGGGCGGGGATCCGGAAACACCATATATTTT	CASSQPGRGSGNTIYF
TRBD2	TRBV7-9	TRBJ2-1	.	TGTGCCAGCACCACGGGACTAGCGGGTGATGAGCAGTTCTTC	CASTTGLAGDEQFF
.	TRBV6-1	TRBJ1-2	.	TGTGCCAGCAGTGAAGCGATTGTCCAGGGCCGAGCTAACTATGGCTACACCTTC	CASSEAIVQGRANYGYTF
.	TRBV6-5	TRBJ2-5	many	TGTGCCAGCAGTACTTACGTCGCTAGCCGAGAGACCCAGTACTTC	CASSTYVASRETQYF
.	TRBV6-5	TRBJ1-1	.	TGTGCCAGCAGTTCCTGGGGGAGGATGAACACTGAAGCTTTCTTT	CASSSWGRMNTEAFF
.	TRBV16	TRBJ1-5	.	TGTGCCAGCAGCCCGGGGGGGCTGTTGGGTCAGCCCCAGCATTTT	CASSPGGLLGQPQHF
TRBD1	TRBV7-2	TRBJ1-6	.	TGTGCCAGCAGCTCAGGGGACAGATTTGGTAATTCACCCCTCCACTTT	CASSSGDRFGNSPLHF
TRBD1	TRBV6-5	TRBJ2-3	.	TGTGCCACCCGTCCTGAAGGGACAGGGTTGGGTACGCAGTATTTT	CATRPEGTGLGTQYF